What follows is one T cell receptor (beta chain) and its context. Its antigen is not identified. Sequencing used immunoSEQ multiplex PCR; TCRdb keeps in-frame clones, though not all of them. The repertoire holds fewer than 200,000 clones, 85% to 95% seen once, with 10% in the top ten. The data are from a study of T cell responses to AZD1222 COVID-19 vaccine. Regarding the study as a whole: Among those given AZD1222, only 5 to 7 were seropositive at baseline.

The CDR3 has 16 residues. Germline-derived CDR1 and CDR2 are MNHNS and SASEGT. V lost 2 bases, J lost 4 bases, and 15 bases lay in between. The origin of this receptor is an adult in good health. The sample consisted of peripheral blood, taken on day 0 of AZD1222 vaccination. The chain recombines TRBV6-1 with TRBJ1-3; no clear D gene. CDR3: CASSERATSGGNTIYF. CDR3 DNA sequence: TGTGCCAGCAGTGAAAGGGCCACCTCGGGGGGAAACACCATATATTTT.